The next 22 T cell receptor beta chains were all read from a single sample in a study of CD4+ T cells in melanoma. Produced via immunoSEQ multiplex PCR; TCRdb's table is partial and in-frame only. The table lists 120,000 to 150,000 clones, about nine tenths of them singletons. Every receptor here comes from a human donor with melanoma.

This clone is a singleton in its sample. This chain joins TRBV5-1 and TRBJ2-6; TRBD1 matches 8 bases. The CDR3 contains 19 residues. J gave up 0 bases and V 0 bases, and 8 bases lay outside the gene matches. CDR1 is SGHRS, CDR2 YFSETQ, per germline. For the CDR3, the DNA is TGCGCCAGCAGCTTGGTTTCCAGGACAGGGTTCTCTGGGGCCAACGTCCTGACTTTC. Amino acids: CASSLVSRTGFSGANVLTF.

CDR3 loop: CASSIKQTGYNSPLHF. The CDR3 coding sequence is TGTGCCAGCAGCATAAAACAAACAGGGTACAATTCACCCCTCCACTTT. V gene TRBV5-4 combines with J gene TRBJ1-6; possible D gene TRBD1, 6 bases. The CDR3 contains 16 residues. Trimming shortened V by 4 bases and J by 7 bases, and 18 bases separated the two germline ends. Germline V gives CDR1 SGHNT, CDR2 YYREEE (reference sequence). Complete variable domain (other parts from reference TRBV5-4 and TRBJ1-6): ETGVTQSPTHLIKTRGQQVTLRCSSQSGHNTVSWYQQALGQGPQFIFQYYREEENGRGNFPPRFSGLQFPNYSSELNVNALELDDSALYLCASSIKQTGYNSPLHFGNGTRLTVT.

This clone came up once. The chain uses TRBV2 and TRBJ2-2; 8 bases map to TRBD2. V was clipped by 8 bases and J by 7 bases; unmatched bases: 9. The germline V gene has CDR1 SNHLY and CDR2 FYNNEI. The CDR3 has 14 residues. The CDR3 is CASGRGLGGGELFF. The CDR3 DNA sequence: TGTGCCAGCGGCCGGGGACTAGGGGGCGGGGAGCTGTTTTTT.

The chain uses TRBV7-2 and TRBJ1-1, with a tentative D call TRBD1 (6 bases). V was pared by 2 bases and J by 2 bases, with 12 bases between. This CDR3 is built from 15 residues. The germline gives CDR1 SGHTA, CDR2 FQGNSA. CDR3 in DNA: TGTGCCAGCAGCTTATTGGGGGCGACTAACACTGAAGCTTTCTTT. This gives the protein CASSLLGATNTEAFF.

J is TRBJ2-5 and V is TRBV5-4; D possibly corresponds to TRBD2 (6 bases). Germline CDR1 SGHNT, CDR2 YYREEE (reference sequence). This CDR3 region has 14 residues. With 2 bases removed from V and 5 bases from J, the gap between germline ends came to 13 bases. The CDR3 DNA sequence: TGTGCCAGCAGCTTTAACCCCGCGGGGGAGACCCAGTACTTC. It codes for CASSFNPAGETQYF. Using reference TRBV5-4 and TRBJ2-5 for the parts outside the CDR3, the full variable domain is ETGVTQSPTHLIKTRGQQVTLRCSSQSGHNTVSWYQQALGQGPQFIFQYYREEENGRGNFPPRFSGLQFPNYSSELNVNALELDDSALYLCASSFNPAGETQYFGPGTRLLVL.

The gene calls are TRBV13 and TRBJ2-7, with D tentatively TRBD1 (6 bases). Trimming cost V 8 bases and J 2 bases, with 13 bases left between them. Germline lookup yields CDR1 PRHDT and CDR2 FYEKMQ (reference sequence). This CDR3 is built from 13 residues. In DNA, the CDR3 is TGTGCCAGCCGGAAGTCAGGGGCCTACGAGCAGTACTTC. This gives the protein CASRKSGAYEQYF.

The chain's CDR3 is CASSLTPHTGNTEAFF. In DNA form, the CDR3 reads TGCGCCAGCAGCTTAACCCCGCATACGGGGAACACTGAAGCTTTCTTT. This chain joins TRBV5-1 and TRBJ1-1; D unclear. This CDR3 is 16 amino acids long. CDR1 SGHRS and CDR2 YFSETQ come from the germline V gene. V was pared by 2 bases and J by 1 base, with 15 bases between.

This chain joins TRBV7-9 and TRBJ2-1; maybe TRBD1 (5 bases). CDR1 SEHNR and CDR2 FQNEAQ come from the germline V gene (reference sequence). The V gene lost 4 bases and the J gene lost 0 bases, with 16 bases spanning the gap. CDR3 length: 17 amino acids. This CDR3 reads CASSYPGYPSSYNEQFF. In DNA form, the CDR3 reads TGTGCCAGCAGCTACCCAGGGTACCCGAGCTCCTACAATGAGCAGTTCTTC.

This chain links TRBV2 with TRBJ2-3; possibly TRBD2 for D (7 bases). The CDR3 is made up of 15 amino acids. Looked up from germline, CDR1 is SNHLY and CDR2 is FYNNEI. V lost 10 bases and J 1 base, leaving 18 bases between the germline ends. The CDR3 DNA is TGTGCCACTCTGAAGGGGGGGGCACGCACAGATACGCAGTATTTT. Translated, it gives CATLKGGARTDTQYF.

The rearrangement uses TRBV27 and TRBJ1-5; possibly TRBD1 for D (6 bases). The V end was cut by 5 bases, the J end by 5 bases, with 25 bases between. Germline lookup yields CDR1 MNHEY and CDR2 SMNVEV (reference sequence). The CDR3 totals 18 residues. The CDR3, as DNA: TGTGCCAGCAGTGCCACAACCCACAGGGCCAATTTACATCAGCCCCAGCATTTT. This codes for CASSATTHRANLHQPQHF.

The chain employs TRBV7-3 and TRBJ1-1, with a possible D match to TRBD1 (6 bases). This CDR3 is 16 amino acids long. Germline values: CDR1 SGHTA, CDR2 FQGTGA. V was shortened by 5 bases and J by 4 bases, with 20 bases between the two germline ends. The CDR3 protein is CASSPFGGAVGTEAFF. The DNA of the CDR3 is TGTGCCAGCAGCCCGTTTGGGGGGGCCGTGGGCACTGAAGCTTTCTTT.

The chain carries TRBV2 and TRBJ2-7, with no clear D. Between the trimmed V and J ends, which lost 8 bases and 6 bases, there was a span of 11 bases. This CDR3 comprises 11 residues. Per the germline V gene, CDR1 is SNHLY and CDR2 is FYNNEI. CDR3 coding DNA: TGTGCCAGCCTTACGGCGAGCGAGCAGTACTTC. Protein product: CASLTASEQYF.

In this sample, this clone turned up a few times. V gene TRBV4-1 combines with J gene TRBJ1-1; D remains unclear. Germline V gene sequence: CDR1 MGHRA, CDR2 YSYEKL. Trimming pared 0 bases from V and 0 bases from J, leaving 5 bases between. This CDR3 contains 14 residues. This CDR3 reads CASSQERMNTEAFF. The CDR3 nucleotides read TGCGCCAGCAGCCAAGAACGGATGAACACTGAAGCTTTCTTT.

This chain connects TRBV4-2 to TRBJ2-2; perhaps TRBD2 as D (5 bases). Germline CDR1 is LGHNA and CDR2 is YNFKEQ. This CDR3 is built from 13 residues. Trimming cost V 8 bases and J 7 bases, with 14 bases left between them. The CDR3 spells CASRERIGGELFF. The CDR3 DNA is TGTGCCAGCCGGGAAAGGATCGGCGGGGAGCTGTTTTTT.

The chain couples TRBV23-1 to TRBJ1-5; TRBD1 might be the D (5 bases). TRBV23-1 is identified as an open reading frame with a role that is uncertain. V lost 4 bases to trimming and J lost 4 bases, with 11 bases between them. This CDR3 spans 14 amino acids. The CDR3 spells CASSRGRNNQPQHF. The DNA for the CDR3 is TGCGCCAGCAGTCGGGGCAGAAATAATCAGCCCCAGCATTTT.

V usage is TRBV7-9 and J usage is TRBJ1-2, with D tentatively TRBD1 (6 bases). V shed 1 base and J shed 4 bases, with 13 bases lying between them. The CDR3 runs to 15 residues. Germline V gives CDR1 SEHNR, CDR2 FQNEAQ (reference sequence). The CDR3 DNA reads as TGTGCCAGCAGCTTAGTTTCTGGACAGCCCTATGGCTACACCTTC. Amino acid sequence: CASSLVSGQPYGYTF.

V gene TRBV5-1 combines with J gene TRBJ2-4, with TRBD2 matching over 13 bases. The germline V gene has CDR1 SGHRS and CDR2 YFSETQ. The junction had 15 bases not matched to a gene; V was cut back by 4 bases and J by 2 bases. The CDR3 is made up of 20 amino acids. The chain's CDR3 is CASSPNPTTLAGGPKNIQYF. CDR3 DNA: TGCGCCAGCAGCCCAAACCCCACTACACTAGCGGGGGGGCCCAAAAACATTCAGTACTTC.

The chain couples TRBV5-4 to TRBJ2-3, with 8 bases matching TRBD1. The CDR3 is 15 amino acids. Germline assignment: CDR1 SGHNT and CDR2 YYREEE (reference sequence). With V trimmed by 4 bases and J by 4 bases, 8 bases remained unmatched. The CDR3 nucleotides read TGTGCCAGCAGCCAGACCGGGACAGGACCAGATACGCAGTATTTT. Its protein is CASSQTGTGPDTQYF. Full variable domain (rest looked up from reference TRBV5-4 and TRBJ2-3): ETGVTQSPTHLIKTRGQQVTLRCSSQSGHNTVSWYQQALGQGPQFIFQYYREEENGRGNFPPRFSGLQFPNYSSELNVNALELDDSALYLCASSQTGTGPDTQYFGPGTRLTVL.

This chain connects TRBV15 to TRBJ2-2, with 8 bases lining up with TRBD2. The V segment lost 9 bases and the J segment 0 bases; nucleotides outside the gene matches: 6. Germline CDR1 and CDR2: LNHNV and YYDKDF (reference sequence). The CDR3 is made up of 15 amino acids. The CDR3 loop is CATQVGGANTGELFF. In nucleotides, the CDR3 is TGTGCCACACAAGTCGGGGGGGCGAACACCGGGGAGCTGTTTTTT.

CDR3 in amino acids: CASSPPRGGGSGEQYF. The CDR3 nucleotides read TGTGCCAGCAGCCCCCCTCGAGGCGGGGGATCGGGCGAGCAGTACTTC. V usage is TRBV5-5 and J usage is TRBJ2-7; 7 positions match TRBD2. Germline loops: CDR1 SGHKS, CDR2 YYEKEE (reference sequence). CDR3 length: 16 residues. With V trimmed by 4 bases and J by 6 bases, 16 bases remained unmatched.

The J gene is TRBJ2-7, the V gene TRBV13; TRBD1 might be the D (6 bases). Germline CDR1 reads PRHDT; CDR2 reads FYEKMQ (reference sequence). V lost 5 bases, J lost 3 bases, and 26 bases lay in between. The CDR3 sequence is 18 residues long. This CDR3 reads CASSVGRGAPARFYEQYF. The CDR3 DNA sequence: TGTGCCAGCAGCGTTGGCAGGGGCGCGCCCGCTCGATTCTACGAGCAGTACTTC.

V and J are TRBV19 and TRBJ1-2; D remains unclear. Germline lookup yields CDR1 LNHDA and CDR2 SQIVND (reference sequence). The CDR3 consists of 14 residues. V dropped 3 bases and J dropped 4 bases, with 12 bases sitting between them. DNA for the CDR3: TGTGCCAGTAGTATTCCCAACAGTGTCTATGGCTACACCTTC. This translates into CASSIPNSVYGYTF.